These 20 T cell receptor beta chains were all obtained from the same sample, sequenced in a study of T cell responses to AZD1222 COVID-19 vaccine. Sequencing was performed with immunoSEQ multiplex PCR; in TCRdb, only in-frame clones are kept and a portion is missing. Of 92,000 or so clones listed, about nine tenths are singletons. The material sequenced was peripheral blood, taken 28 days after the second AZD1222 dose. The receptors were sampled from an adult who received the AZD1222 COVID-19 vaccine.

The rearrangement links TRBV5-1 to TRBJ1-2; 8 bases agree with TRBD1. CDR3 length: 22 amino acids. Germline loops: CDR1 SGHRS, CDR2 YFSETQ. The V segment lost 0 bases and the J segment 0 bases; nucleotides outside the gene matches: 22. The CDR3 is CASSLARDRVVGQAVTNYGYTF. The CDR3 DNA sequence: TGCGCCAGCAGCTTGGCCAGGGACCGGGTCGTGGGACAGGCAGTGACTAACTATGGCTACACCTTC.

V usage is TRBV5-1 and J usage is TRBJ2-7; TRBD2 aligns across 14 bases. The ends lost 3 bases at V and 4 bases at J; junction bases unmatched: 3. Germline loops: CDR1 SGHRS, CDR2 YFSETQ. This CDR3 contains 15 residues. The CDR3 DNA is TGCGCCAGCAGCTGGACTAGCGGGGGGCGGTACGAGCAGTACTTC. This encodes CASSWTSGGRYEQYF.

The table lists this clone with a count of one. The chain is built from TRBV28 and TRBJ1-1; 7 bases are shared with TRBD1. The V and J ends lost 6 bases and 4 bases, in that order; junction bases with no gene match: 14. CDR1 MDHEN and CDR2 SYDVKM come from the germline V gene. The CDR3 loop spans 16 amino acids. The CDR3, as DNA: TGTGCCAGCAGCTCGCCGAGGGGGCATGCGGGCACTGAAGCTTTCTTT. Translating gives CASSSPRGHAGTEAFF.

This chain connects TRBV7-9 to TRBJ2-7, with TRBD1 identical over 12 bases. Germline CDR1 reads SEHNR; CDR2 reads FQNEAQ (reference sequence). The CDR3 is 16 residues long. The trim removed 5 bases at V and 2 bases at J, leaving 7 bases unmatched. CDR3 amino acids: CASSNPGQGAPYEQYF. The CDR3 bases are TGTGCCAGCAGCAACCCGGGACAGGGGGCCCCCTACGAGCAGTACTTC.

The genes are TRBV28 and TRBJ1-6; possibly TRBD1 for D (5 bases). Germline CDR1 MDHEN, CDR2 SYDVKM. The CDR3 runs 16 residues. V lost 5 bases to trimming and J lost 3 bases, with 14 bases between them. CDR3 sequence reads: CASSEADSFYNSPLHF. As DNA, the CDR3 is TGTGCCAGCAGTGAAGCCGACAGCTTCTATAATTCACCCCTCCACTTT.

The rearrangement joins TRBV3-1 (or the pseudogene TRBV3-2) to TRBJ2-3; 7 nucleotides align to TRBD1. J was trimmed by 0 bases and V by 3 bases; bases with no gene match: 6. The germline V gene encodes CDR1 LGHDT and CDR2 YNNKEL (reference sequence). This CDR3 region has 16 residues. CDR3 loop: CASSHTTGISTDTQYF. The DNA for the CDR3 is TGTGCCAGCAGCCATACGACAGGGATCAGCACAGATACGCAGTATTTT.

This clone was observed a handful of times. The chain recombines TRBV5-5 with TRBJ2-5; 10 bases line up with TRBD1. CDR1 and CDR2 (germline): SGHKS, YYEKEE (reference sequence). The CDR3 runs 14 residues. Trimming at V came to 4 bases and at J to 5 bases, leaving 5 bases not matched to a gene. CDR3 amino acids: CASSPGTGVETQYF. CDR3 bases: TGTGCCAGCAGCCCCGGGACAGGGGTTGAGACCCAGTACTTC.

The CDR3 nucleotides are TGTGCCAGCAGTGACAGTCAGCGTGGGGGTAACACCGGGGAGCTGTTTTTT. Translating gives CASSDSQRGGNTGELFF. The chain employs TRBV9 and TRBJ2-2, with D perhaps being TRBD1 or TRBD2 (5 bases each). CDR3 length equals 17 residues. V shed 5 bases and J shed 2 bases, with 19 bases lying between them. Germline CDR1 is SGDLS and CDR2 is YYNGEE.

The genes are TRBV18 and TRBJ1-5, with 9 bases matching TRBD1. Germline V gene lookup returns CDR1 KGHSH and CDR2 LQKENI. After removal of 2 bases from V and 7 bases from J, the junction contained 3 bases not matched to a gene. The CDR3 runs 14 residues. CDR3 in DNA: TGTGCCAGCTCACCAAACAGGGGGCACCAGCCCCAGCATTTT. Protein sequence: CASSPNRGHQPQHF.

The chain is built from TRBV10-3 and TRBJ2-3; weak D call: TRBD2 (6 bases). Germline CDR1 ENHRY, CDR2 SYGVKD. V gave up 6 bases and J gave up 4 bases, with 17 bases separating them. The CDR3 runs to 15 residues. For the CDR3, the DNA is TGTGCCATCAGGGCCGATGGGGAGGCTGCAGATACGCAGTATTTT. Its translation: CAIRADGEAADTQYF.

The chain is built from TRBV7-9 and TRBJ2-6, with no clear D. The CDR3 runs 14 residues. Trimming removed 1 base from V and 3 bases from J, with 4 bases in between. Germline V gene sequence: CDR1 SEHNR, CDR2 FQNEAQ (reference sequence). The CDR3 DNA follows: TGTGCCAGCAGCTTAGGGCGTGGGGCCAACGTCCTGACTTTC. The encoded protein is CASSLGRGANVLTF. Full variable domain (outside the CDR3, taken from reference TRBV7-9 and TRBJ2-6): DTGVSQNPRHKITKRGQNVTFRCDPISEHNRLYWYRQTLGQGPEFLTYFQNEAQLEKSRLLSDRFSAERPKGSFSTLEIQRTEQGDSAMYLCASSLGRGANVLTFGAGSRLTVL.

The chain carries TRBV5-1 and TRBJ2-4; D possibly matches TRBD1 or TRBD2 (6 bases each). The CDR3 length is 11 residues. V gave up 4 bases and J gave up 8 bases, with 7 bases separating them. Germline V gives CDR1 SGHRS, CDR2 YFSETQ. CDR3 DNA sequence: TGCGCCAGCAGCAGGGGGGACATTCAGTACTTC. Protein product: CASSRGDIQYF.

The V gene is TRBV4-1, the J gene TRBJ1-5, with D hard to call. The CDR3 runs 16 residues. Germline V gene sequence: CDR1 MGHRA, CDR2 YSYEKL. V lost 1 base and J lost 0, with 10 bases in between. The CDR3 DNA sequence: TGCGCCAGCAGCCAAGGGGCCAGCTATAGCAATCAGCCCCAGCATTTT. Encoded protein: CASSQGASYSNQPQHF.

The chain uses TRBV5-6 and TRBJ1-6, with D tentatively TRBD1 (5 bases). CDR3 length equals 14 residues. Germline CDR1 and CDR2: SGHDT and YYEEEE. Between the trimmed V and J ends, which lost 2 bases and 8 bases, there was a span of 11 bases. CDR3 residues: CASSFPGDYSPLHF. Written as DNA, the CDR3 is TGTGCCAGCAGCTTCCCCGGGGACTATTCACCCCTCCACTTT.

The V and J genes are TRBV9 and TRBJ2-7; the D gene is possibly TRBD1 (6 bases). Germline CDR1 is SGDLS and CDR2 is YYNGEE. V was clipped by 2 bases and J by 2 bases, with 14 bases between them. CDR3 length: 15 amino acids. CDR3 protein: CASSVDWTAPYEQYF. CDR3 coding DNA: TGTGCCAGCAGCGTGGACTGGACAGCCCCCTACGAGCAGTACTTC.

The J gene is TRBJ1-2, the V gene TRBV28, with TRBD1 matching 11 bases. Germline CDR1 reads MDHEN; CDR2 reads SYDVKM. The CDR3 sequence is 14 residues long. V shed 6 bases, J shed 5 bases, and the junction held 5 bases outside the gene matches. CDR3 sequence: CASRLGTGGYGYTF. In DNA, the CDR3 is TGTGCCAGCAGACTGGGGACAGGGGGGTATGGCTACACCTTC.

By its share, this clone is medium-sized. CDR3 in amino acids: CASRARAPREPQHF. CDR3 DNA sequence: TGTGCCAGCAGGGCTAGGGCCCCGAGAGAACCCCAGCATTTT. The V call is TRBV7-8, the J call TRBJ1-5; no clear D. V lost 6 bases to trimming and J lost 10 bases, with 19 bases between them. The CDR3 covers 14 residues. Germline V gene data show CDR1 as SGHVS and CDR2 as FQNEAQ.

The V and J genes are TRBV7-3 and TRBJ1-2; the D gene is possibly TRBD1 (5 bases). Germline values: CDR1 SGHTA, CDR2 FQGTGA. This CDR3 comprises 16 residues. The germline V and J ends were trimmed by 5 bases and 0 bases, with 16 bases remaining between them. CDR3 amino acids: CASSPGGSSTNYGYTF. CDR3 DNA: TGTGCCAGCAGCCCCGGGGGGAGCAGCACTAACTATGGCTACACCTTC.

This clone has only a few counts. This chain connects TRBV7-2 to TRBJ2-5; D might be TRBD2 (6 bases). Between the trimmed V and J ends, which lost 1 base and 4 bases, there was a span of 13 bases. From germline, CDR1 is SGHTA and CDR2 FQGNSA. This CDR3 contains 15 residues. The CDR3 here is CASSLGGAGGETQYF. The CDR3 DNA is TGTGCCAGCAGCTTAGGCGGGGCAGGTGGAGAGACCCAGTACTTC.

This chain connects TRBV6-2 or TRBV6-3 to TRBJ2-5, with D uncertain. V lost 2 bases to trimming and J lost 2 bases, with 0 bases between them. This CDR3 region has 11 residues. In germline, CDR1 is MNHEY, CDR2 SVGEGT. CDR3 sequence reads: CASSYQETQYF. The CDR3 coding sequence is TGTGCCAGCAGTTACCAAGAGACCCAGTACTTC.